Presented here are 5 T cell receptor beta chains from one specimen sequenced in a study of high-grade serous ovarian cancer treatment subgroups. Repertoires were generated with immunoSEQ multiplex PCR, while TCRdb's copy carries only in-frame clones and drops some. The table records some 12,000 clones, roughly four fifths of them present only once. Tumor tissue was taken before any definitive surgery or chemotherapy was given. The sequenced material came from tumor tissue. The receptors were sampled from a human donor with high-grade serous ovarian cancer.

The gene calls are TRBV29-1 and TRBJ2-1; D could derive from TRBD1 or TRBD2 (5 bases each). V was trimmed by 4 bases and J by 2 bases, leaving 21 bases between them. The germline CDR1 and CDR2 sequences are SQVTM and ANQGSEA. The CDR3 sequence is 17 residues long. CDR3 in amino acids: CSVGERAKRRAYNEQFF. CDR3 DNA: TGCAGCGTTGGGGAGCGCGCTAAACGCAGGGCCTACAATGAGCAGTTCTTC.

This CDR3 is CASSLQRERQYF. For the CDR3, the DNA is TGTGCCAGCAGTCTCCAGCGGGAGCGGCAGTACTTC. The chain has TRBV28 and TRBJ2-7; TRBD2 matches at 8 bases. V shed 5 bases, J shed 9 bases, and the junction held 6 bases outside the gene matches. The CDR3 is 12 amino acids. The germline gives CDR1 MDHEN, CDR2 SYDVKM.

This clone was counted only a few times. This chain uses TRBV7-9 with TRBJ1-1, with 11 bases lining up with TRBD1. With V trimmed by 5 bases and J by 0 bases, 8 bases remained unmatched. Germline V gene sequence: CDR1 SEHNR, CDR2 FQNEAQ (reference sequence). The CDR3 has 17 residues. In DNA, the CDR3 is TGTGCCAGCAGCCAAGAGTGGACAGGGGGCATGAACACTGAAGCTTTCTTT. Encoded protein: CASSQEWTGGMNTEAFF. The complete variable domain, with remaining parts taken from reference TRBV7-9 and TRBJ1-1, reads DTGVSQNPRHKITKRGQNVTFRCDPISEHNRLYWYRQTLGQGPEFLTYFQNEAQLEKSRLLSDRFSAERPKGSFSTLEIQRTEQGDSAMYLCASSQEWTGGMNTEAFFGQGTRLTVV.

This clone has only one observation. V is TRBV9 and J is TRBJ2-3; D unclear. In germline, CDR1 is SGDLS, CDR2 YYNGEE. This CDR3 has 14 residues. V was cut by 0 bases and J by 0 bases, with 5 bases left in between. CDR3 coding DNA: TGTGCCAGCAGCGTAGGGTTTAGCACAGATACGCAGTATTTT. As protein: CASSVGFSTDTQYF.

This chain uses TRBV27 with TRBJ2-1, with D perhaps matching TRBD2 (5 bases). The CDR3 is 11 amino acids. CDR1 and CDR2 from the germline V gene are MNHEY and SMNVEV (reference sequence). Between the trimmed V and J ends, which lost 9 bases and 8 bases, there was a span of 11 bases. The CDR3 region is CARRLSDEQFF. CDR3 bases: TGTGCCAGAAGACTATCCGATGAGCAGTTCTTC.